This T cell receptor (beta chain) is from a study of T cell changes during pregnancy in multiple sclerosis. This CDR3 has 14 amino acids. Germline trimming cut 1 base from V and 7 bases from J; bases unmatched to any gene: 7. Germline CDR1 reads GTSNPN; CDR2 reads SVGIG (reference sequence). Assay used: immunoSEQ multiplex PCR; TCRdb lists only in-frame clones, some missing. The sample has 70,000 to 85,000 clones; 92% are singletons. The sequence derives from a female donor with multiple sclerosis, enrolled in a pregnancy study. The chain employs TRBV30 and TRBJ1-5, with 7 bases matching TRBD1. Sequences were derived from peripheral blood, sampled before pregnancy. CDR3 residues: CAWSEGGNWQPQHF. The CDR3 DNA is TGTGCCTGGAGTGAAGGGGGCAACTGGCAGCCCCAGCATTTT.